This passage covers 20 T cell receptor beta chains from one sample sequenced in a study of shared clonotypes between healthy human individuals. Repertoires were generated with immunoSEQ multiplex PCR, while TCRdb's copy carries only in-frame clones and drops some. This table has some 2,400,000 clones, almost 96% appearing once. The specimen was naive CD4+ T cells sorted from blood. This sample's subset: CD45RA+ positively selected. These receptors were collected from a man younger than 35 in good health.

This chain uses TRBV6-1 with TRBJ2-1; 10 bases map to TRBD2. V lost 2 bases and J lost 7; bases outside the gene matches: 17. The CDR3 is 19 amino acids. From germline, CDR1 is MNHNS and CDR2 SASEGT. The chain's CDR3 is CASSEYTFGTSDLWNEQFF. The CDR3 DNA reads TGTGCCAGCAGTGAATATACATTCGGGACTAGCGATCTATGGAATGAGCAGTTCTTC.

Concerning this clone: The sample has other DNA sequences that encode this CDR3 too. The V call is TRBV19, the J call TRBJ1-1; D unresolved. Germline V gene lookup returns CDR1 LNHDA and CDR2 SQIVND (reference sequence). Trimming shortened V by 4 bases and J by 0 bases, and 3 bases separated the two germline ends. This CDR3 contains 12 residues. The CDR3 DNA is TGTGCCAGTAGTACCCTGAACACTGAAGCTTTCTTT. It codes for CASSTLNTEAFF.

For this clone: Other DNA sequences of this sample code for an identical CDR3. The chain links TRBV18 to TRBJ2-2; D is uncertain. The V end was cut by 1 base, the J end by 0 bases, with 6 bases between. The germline gives CDR1 KGHSH, CDR2 LQKENI. This CDR3 is 15 amino acids long. The CDR3: CASSPQGANTGELFF. The CDR3 nucleotides are TGTGCCAGCTCACCACAGGGCGCGAACACCGGGGAGCTGTTTTTT.

The V and J genes are TRBV7-3 and TRBJ2-7; D may be TRBD2 (5 bases). The V end lost 5 bases, the J end lost 7 bases, and 24 bases lay between the germline ends. The germline V gene encodes CDR1 SGHTA and CDR2 FQGTGA. CDR3 size: 16 residues. CDR3 residues: CASSLPFHRFTGEQYF. CDR3 in DNA: TGTGCCAGCAGCCTCCCGTTTCATCGCTTCACGGGGGAGCAGTACTTC.

The chain recombines TRBV5-1 with TRBJ2-5; TRBD2 agrees at 7 bases. The CDR3 totals 15 residues. After removal of 0 bases from V and 4 bases from J, the junction contained 6 bases not matched to a gene. Germline lookup yields CDR1 SGHRS and CDR2 YFSETQ. CDR3 sequence: CASSLELARLETQYF. CDR3 in DNA: TGCGCCAGCAGCTTGGAACTAGCGAGGTTAGAGACCCAGTACTTC.

This clone has a single count. This chain connects TRBV4-1 to TRBJ1-6; D is perhaps TRBD1 (5 bases). The CDR3 length is 15 residues. Germline CDR1 MGHRA, CDR2 YSYEKL. V was clipped by 6 bases and J by 16 bases, with 25 bases between them. As DNA, the CDR3 is TGCGCCAGCAGAAAGATTGCGGGACCGTTGGGCACGCTCCACTTT. Residues: CASRKIAGPLGTLHF.

With regard to this clone: The same CDR3 arises from other DNA sequences in this sample as well. V gene TRBV5-1 combines with J gene TRBJ2-3, with 7 bases identical to TRBD1. The CDR3 runs 15 residues. Germline trimming cut 0 bases from V and 2 bases from J; bases unmatched to any gene: 3. Germline V gene sequence: CDR1 SGHRS, CDR2 YFSETQ. CDR3 DNA: TGCGCCAGCAGCTTGGGACAGGGACCCACAGATACGCAGTATTTT. Its protein is CASSLGQGPTDTQYF.

This chain links TRBV5-4 with TRBJ1-2, with TRBD1 as a possible D gene (6 bases). The CDR3 contains 15 residues. Germline values: CDR1 SGHNT, CDR2 YYREEE (reference sequence). Trimming cost V 0 bases and J 4 bases, with 13 bases left between them. The CDR3 loop reads CASSLDPDRLYGYTF. The CDR3 DNA reads as TGTGCCAGCAGCTTGGACCCTGACAGGCTCTATGGCTACACCTTC.

V is TRBV19 and J is TRBJ2-7; either TRBD1 or TRBD2 may supply D (7 bases each). From germline, CDR1 is LNHDA and CDR2 SQIVND (reference sequence). The germline V and J ends were trimmed by 6 bases and 7 bases, with 31 bases remaining between them. This CDR3 has 18 amino acids. The CDR3 region has the DNA TGTGCCAGTAGCTCCACAGATCTGGGGGTCGGGGGGACAGAAGAGCAGTACTTC. It specifies CASSSTDLGVGGTEEQYF. The whole variable domain, filled in from reference TRBV19 and TRBJ2-7, reads DGGITQSPKYLFRKEGQNVTLSCEQNLNHDAMYWYRQDPGQGLRLIYYSQIVNDFQKGDIAEGYSVSREKKESFPLTVTSAQKNPTAFYLCASSSTDLGVGGTEEQYFGPGTRLTVT.

Turning to this clone: Additional DNA sequences in this sample encode the identical CDR3. The chain uses TRBV5-1 and TRBJ2-5; possibly TRBD2 for D (5 bases). The CDR3 spans 13 residues. Trimming removed 4 bases at V and 2 bases at J, with 9 bases between. The germline gives CDR1 SGHRS, CDR2 YFSETQ. The CDR3 loop is CASSGGLQETQYF. CDR3 DNA sequence: TGCGCCAGCAGCGGCGGACTTCAAGAGACCCAGTACTTC.

On this clone itself: The sample has other DNA sequences that encode this CDR3 too. The chain joins TRBV18 to TRBJ2-7; D call uncertain. Germline values: CDR1 KGHSH, CDR2 LQKENI. This CDR3 is 15 amino acids long. V lost 3 bases and J 0 bases, leaving 12 bases between the germline ends. In DNA, the CDR3 is TGTGCCAGCTCACCGCCATCTCGCACCTCCTACGAGCAGTACTTC. Protein sequence: CASSPPSRTSYEQYF.

The chain is built from TRBV23-1 and TRBJ1-1, with D unclear. TRBV23-1 is marked as an open reading frame, function uncertain. The V end was cut by 5 bases, the J end by 8 bases, with 9 bases between. The CDR3 is 11 amino acids. The CDR3 coding sequence is TGCGCCAGCAGTGGACGTGCCGAAGCTTTCTTT. Protein sequence: CASSGRAEAFF.

This rearrangement joins TRBV6-1 to TRBJ1-2, with TRBD1 matching over 8 bases. CDR3 length: 13 amino acids. From germline, CDR1 is MNHNS and CDR2 SASEGT. The ends lost 3 bases at V and 7 bases at J; junction bases unmatched: 4. The CDR3 is CASSEGRGLGYTF. CDR3 coding DNA: TGTGCCAGCAGTGAGGGCAGGGGGCTTGGCTACACCTTC.

V is TRBV7-8 and J is TRBJ1-3; D remains unclear. Germline V gene data show CDR1 as SGHVS and CDR2 as FQNEAQ. This CDR3 contains 13 residues. The V end was cut by 1 base, the J end by 3 bases, with 4 bases between. CDR3 in amino acids: CASSLDYGNTIYF. CDR3 bases: TGTGCCAGCAGCTTAGATTATGGAAACACCATATATTTT.

The chain joins TRBV6-5 to TRBJ2-1; 9 nucleotides agree with TRBD1. CDR3 length: 13 residues. Germline CDR1 MNHEY, CDR2 SVGAGI. V dropped 6 bases and J dropped 6; count of bases not matched to a gene: 3. The CDR3 DNA sequence: TGTGCCAGCAGCAGGGACAGGGTCAATGAGCAGTTCTTC. This gives the protein CASSRDRVNEQFF.

For this clone: Within the sample, other DNA sequences also encode this same CDR3. The V call is TRBV6-1, the J call TRBJ1-5; D is undetermined. CDR3 size: 14 residues. V shed 1 base and J shed 1 base, with 5 bases lying between them. Germline V gene lookup returns CDR1 MNHNS and CDR2 SASEGT. The CDR3 region has the DNA TGTGCCAGCAGTGAAGGAATCAGCAATCAGCCCCAGCATTTT. It yields the protein CASSEGISNQPQHF.

The rearrangement joins TRBV4-1 to TRBJ1-5; tentative D call: TRBD1 (5 bases). Germline-derived CDR1 and CDR2 are MGHRA and YSYEKL. V gave up 2 bases and J gave up 7 bases, with 15 bases separating them. This CDR3 is built from 15 residues. The CDR3 spells CASSQKDGGGQPQHF. CDR3 sequence (DNA): TGCGCCAGCAGCCAAAAGGACGGGGGAGGGCAGCCCCAGCATTTT.

The chain links TRBV5-1 to TRBJ1-1; no reliable D call. The germline V and J ends were trimmed by 1 base and 0 bases, with 7 bases remaining between them. This CDR3 comprises 14 residues. Germline V CDR1 and CDR2: SGHRS, YFSETQ. This CDR3 reads CASSLIRVNTEAFF. CDR3 nucleotide sequence: TGCGCCAGCAGCTTGATTCGGGTGAACACTGAAGCTTTCTTT.

The chain carries TRBV5-1 and TRBJ1-2; TRBD1 matches at 7 bases. The CDR3 length is 14 residues. V lost 2 bases and J lost 7; bases outside the gene matches: 8. Germline V gene lookup returns CDR1 SGHRS and CDR2 YFSETQ. CDR3 sequence reads: CASSFTGEQGGYTF. CDR3 in DNA: TGCGCCAGCAGCTTTACAGGGGAGCAGGGTGGCTACACCTTC.

This clone has just one count. The same CDR3 is also encoded by other DNA sequences in this sample. The V gene is TRBV30, the J gene TRBJ2-3, with D perhaps being TRBD1 or TRBD2 (6 bases each). CDR1 and CDR2 (germline): GTSNPN, SVGIG (reference sequence). Trimming removed 0 bases from V and 6 bases from J, with 13 bases in between. This CDR3 is 14 amino acids long. For the CDR3, the DNA is TGTGCCTGGAGTGTAGGCGGAGGGGGGGATACGCAGTATTTT. This gives the protein CAWSVGGGGDTQYF.